A single sample is the source of the 7 T cell receptor beta chains below, sequenced in a study of T cell responses to AZD1222 COVID-19 vaccine (dated by TCRdb to the early 2020s). Libraries were built with the immunoSEQ multiplex PCR assay. This immuneACCESS table, as held by TCRdb, lists in-frame sequences with V and J called but not all clones. Of the missing ones, under half trace to an unresolved V gene in checked studies; the others have no known cause. Counted in this sample were under 200,000 clones; approximately 92% of them appeared once. The ten biggest clones cover 1% to 1.5% of the sample. Sample time point, as interpreted from the label and publication: baseline before first vaccination. Source: peripheral blood, taken on day 0 of AZD1222 vaccination. The receptors shown here come from an adult in good health.

The rearrangement uses TRBV9 and TRBJ2-7, with D possibly matching TRBD1 (5 bases). CDR3 length equals 12 residues. Trimming left V 1 base short and J 6 bases short, with 8 bases between. Germline-derived CDR1 and CDR2 are SGDLS and YYNGEE. This chain's CDR3 is CASSVSDSEQYF. In DNA form, the CDR3 reads TGTGCCAGCAGCGTAAGCGACAGCGAGCAGTACTTC. Together with reference TRBV9 and TRBJ2-7, the CDR3 gives the full variable domain: DSGVTQTPKHLITATGQRVTLRCSPRSGDLSVYWYQQSLDQGLQFLIQYYNGEERAKGNILERFSAQQFPDLHSELNLSSLELGDSALYFCASSVSDSEQYFGPGTRLTVT.

This clone is a singleton in its sample. The chain couples TRBV19 to TRBJ2-1; the match to TRBD1 covers 11 bases. Germline V gene sequence: CDR1 LNHDA, CDR2 SQIVND (reference sequence). The CDR3 runs 15 residues. With 6 bases clipped from V and 8 bases from J, the junction kept 9 bases outside the gene matches. The CDR3 region has the DNA TGTGCCAGTAGCATCGGACAGGGGGCGCAGGATGAGCAGTTCTTC. Residues: CASSIGQGAQDEQFF.

The V gene is TRBV28, the J gene TRBJ2-7; 11 bases align to TRBD1. Trimming took 6 bases from V and 2 from J; bases not matched to a gene: 6. The CDR3 totals 15 residues. CDR1 is MDHEN and CDR2 is SYDVKM in the germline V gene. DNA for the CDR3: TGTGCCAGCAGAGGGACAGGGGGAATAACCTACGAGCAGTACTTC. Translating it yields CASRGTGGITYEQYF.

The chain links TRBV7-2 to TRBJ1-2, with TRBD1 matching 7 bases. Germline trimming cut 1 base from V and 0 bases from J; bases unmatched to any gene: 5. Germline loops: CDR1 SGHTA, CDR2 FQGNSA. This CDR3 spans 16 amino acids. In DNA form, the CDR3 reads TGTGCCAGCAGCTTAGAAGGGACAGTCCCTAACTATGGCTACACCTTC. Translation gives CASSLEGTVPNYGYTF.

This clone was counted once. This chain links TRBV28 with TRBJ2-2; D gene uncertain. The CDR3 covers 13 residues. The V and J ends lost 1 base and 5 bases respectively, with 5 bases between them. Per the germline V gene, CDR1 is MDHEN and CDR2 is SYDVKM. The CDR3: CASSLFGTGELFF. The CDR3 coding sequence is TGTGCCAGCAGTTTATTTGGGACCGGGGAGCTGTTTTTT.

The genes are TRBV18 and TRBJ2-7; 8 bases align to TRBD1. The V gene's germline CDR1 is KGHSH and CDR2 LQKENI. CDR3 length equals 15 residues. The trim removed 4 bases at V and 0 bases at J, leaving 5 bases unmatched. In nucleotides, the CDR3 is TGTGCCAGCTCACTTTTTACAGGGGGCTCCTACGAGCAGTACTTC. Its protein product is CASSLFTGGSYEQYF.

This clone was picked up one time. This chain connects TRBV14 to TRBJ2-3; 14 bases map to TRBD2. This CDR3 has 21 residues. The germline V gene has CDR1 SGHDN and CDR2 FVKESK. V lost 1 base to trimming and J lost 2 bases; unmatched junction nucleotides: 14. Written as DNA, the CDR3 is TGTGCCAGCAGCCAAGCCGGGCGGACTAGCGGGGGGCTGCTTCTCACAGATACGCAGTATTTT. It codes for CASSQAGRTSGGLLLTDTQYF.